This is a list of T cell receptor beta chains from one sample in a study of cytomegalovirus exposure and HLA in healthy donors. This table comes from immunoSEQ multiplex PCR, and its TCRdb copy is limited to in-frame clones, with some not included. Among 150,000 to 200,000 clones listed, approximately 79% were seen once. Sequencing was carried out using PBMCs. The receptors come from a man between 40 and 49 years old in good health and CMV-seronegative. CDR3s include the opening cysteine and the closing phenylalanine or tryptophan. The order of the fields is CDR3 DNA, CDR3 protein, V gene, J gene, D gene, clone size. The D gene is left open where the match is weak. Clone size is not always given. Where it is, it says once, few, many or a class for expanded clones.

cdr3_nt: TGTGCCAGTAGTATAGAGGGACAGAGCTGGGAGACCCAGTACTTC; cdr3_aa: CASSIEGQSWETQYF; v_call: TRBV19; j_call: TRBJ2-5; d_call: TRBD1; clone_size: .
cdr3_nt: TGCGCCAGCAGCCCGAGCGCACCCTATGGCTACACCTTC; cdr3_aa: CASSPSAPYGYTF; v_call: TRBV4-3; j_call: TRBJ1-2; d_call: .; clone_size: .
cdr3_nt: TGTGCCAGTAGTGGGAGAGCGGGAGTACCCCCCTACGAGCAGTACTTC; cdr3_aa: CASSGRAGVPPYEQYF; v_call: TRBV19; j_call: TRBJ2-7; d_call: TRBD2; clone_size: .
cdr3_nt: TGTGCCAGCAAAGTTGCAGGGTCGGATCAGCCCCAGCATTTT; cdr3_aa: CASKVAGSDQPQHF; v_call: TRBV6-5; j_call: TRBJ1-5; d_call: .; clone_size: .
cdr3_nt: TGTGCCAGCAGTGACTGGAGGGGGCGACATGGAACTAATGAAAAACTGTTTTTT; cdr3_aa: CASSDWRGRHGTNEKLFF; v_call: TRBV6-4; j_call: TRBJ1-4; d_call: TRBD1; clone_size: .
cdr3_nt: TGCGCCAGCACACGATCGGACAGTCGCAATGAGCAGTTCTTC; cdr3_aa: CASTRSDSRNEQFF; v_call: TRBV5-1; j_call: TRBJ2-1; d_call: .; clone_size: .
cdr3_nt: TGCGCCAGCAGCACAGGACAGACAGATACGCAGTATTTT; cdr3_aa: CASSTGQTDTQYF; v_call: TRBV5-1; j_call: TRBJ2-3; d_call: .; clone_size: .
cdr3_nt: TGTGCCAGTAGATCTGGGGCCAACGGCCTGACTTTC; cdr3_aa: CASRSGANGLTF; v_call: TRBV19; j_call: TRBJ2-6; d_call: .; clone_size: once
cdr3_nt: TGTGCCAGCAGTGTGCGAACTGGGGCCAACGGCCTGACTTTC; cdr3_aa: CASSVRTGANGLTF; v_call: TRBV2; j_call: TRBJ2-6; d_call: .; clone_size: few
cdr3_nt: TGTGCCTGGAGTGTATTGCGGGACGCGCGGCAGTACTTC; cdr3_aa: CAWSVLRDARQYF; v_call: TRBV30; j_call: TRBJ2-7; d_call: .; clone_size: .
cdr3_nt: TGCGCCAGCAGCTCGGGTGGGTTTAATGAGCAGTTCTTC; cdr3_aa: CASSSGGFNEQFF; v_call: TRBV5-1; j_call: TRBJ2-1; d_call: .; clone_size: few
cdr3_nt: TGCAGTGCGATTCGACTTGAGCAGTTCTTC; cdr3_aa: CSAIRLEQFF; v_call: TRBV20-1; j_call: TRBJ2-1; d_call: .; clone_size: .
cdr3_nt: TGTGCCAGCAGCTGGGGGGGGACCGGGGAGCTGTTTTTT; cdr3_aa: CASSWGGTGELFF; v_call: TRBV7-2; j_call: TRBJ2-2; d_call: TRBD2; clone_size: .
cdr3_nt: TGTGCCAGCAGCTTAGAGTCGGGAGGGCGAGAGACCCAGTACTTC; cdr3_aa: CASSLESGGRETQYF; v_call: TRBV7-8; j_call: TRBJ2-5; d_call: TRBD2; clone_size: once
cdr3_nt: TGTGCCAGCAGCCGCGAGATCATTAACTATGGCTACACCTTC; cdr3_aa: CASSREIINYGYTF; v_call: TRBV5-4; j_call: TRBJ1-2; d_call: .; clone_size: .
cdr3_nt: TGTGCCAGCAGCTTAGTTGGGACTAAACACTACAATGAGCAGTTCTTC; cdr3_aa: CASSLVGTKHYNEQFF; v_call: TRBV7-6; j_call: TRBJ2-1; d_call: TRBD2; clone_size: once
cdr3_nt: TGCGCCAGCAGCTTGGGGGGACAGGGGCTACAAGAGACCCAGTACTTC; cdr3_aa: CASSLGGQGLQETQYF; v_call: TRBV5-1; j_call: TRBJ2-5; d_call: TRBD1; clone_size: .
cdr3_nt: TGTGCCATCAGCATTACCGGGACAGCGGGTGGCTATGGCTACACCTTC; cdr3_aa: CAISITGTAGGYGYTF; v_call: TRBV10-3; j_call: TRBJ1-2; d_call: TRBD1; clone_size: .
cdr3_nt: TGCAGGGGGGCCCAGAACACTGAAGCTTTCTTT; cdr3_aa: CRGAQNTEAFF; v_call: TRBV20-1; j_call: TRBJ1-1; d_call: .; clone_size: .
cdr3_nt: TGTGCCAGCAGCCGGACAGGGTCCGGGGCCAACGTCCTGACTTTC; cdr3_aa: CASSRTGSGANVLTF; v_call: TRBV5-4; j_call: TRBJ2-6; d_call: TRBD1; clone_size: .
cdr3_nt: TGTGCCAGCAGTCCCAACCTCCTAGTGGAGCAGTTCTTC; cdr3_aa: CASSPNLLVEQFF; v_call: TRBV6-5; j_call: TRBJ2-1; d_call: .; clone_size: few
cdr3_nt: TGTGCCAGCAGTTTTCGGGGAAACACCATATATTTT; cdr3_aa: CASSFRGNTIYF; v_call: TRBV28; j_call: TRBJ1-3; d_call: .; clone_size: .
cdr3_nt: TGTGCCAGCACCCCCGCGACAGGGATAGGTTCACCCCTCCACTTT; cdr3_aa: CASTPATGIGSPLHF; v_call: TRBV28; j_call: TRBJ1-6; d_call: TRBD1; clone_size: .